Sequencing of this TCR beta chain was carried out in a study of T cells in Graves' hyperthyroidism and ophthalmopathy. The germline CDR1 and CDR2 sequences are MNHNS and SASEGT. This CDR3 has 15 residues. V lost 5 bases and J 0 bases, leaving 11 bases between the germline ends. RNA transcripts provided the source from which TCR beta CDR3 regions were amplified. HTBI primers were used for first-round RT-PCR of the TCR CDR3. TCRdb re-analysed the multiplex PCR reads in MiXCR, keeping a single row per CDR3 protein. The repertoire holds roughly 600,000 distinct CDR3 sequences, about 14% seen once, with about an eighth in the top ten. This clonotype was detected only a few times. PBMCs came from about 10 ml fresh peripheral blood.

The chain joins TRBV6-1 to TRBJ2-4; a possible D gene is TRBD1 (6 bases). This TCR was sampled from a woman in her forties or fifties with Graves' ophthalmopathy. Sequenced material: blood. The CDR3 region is CASSQDRIAKNIQYF. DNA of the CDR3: TGTGCCAGCAGTCAAGACAGGATAGCCAAAAACATTCAGTACTTC.